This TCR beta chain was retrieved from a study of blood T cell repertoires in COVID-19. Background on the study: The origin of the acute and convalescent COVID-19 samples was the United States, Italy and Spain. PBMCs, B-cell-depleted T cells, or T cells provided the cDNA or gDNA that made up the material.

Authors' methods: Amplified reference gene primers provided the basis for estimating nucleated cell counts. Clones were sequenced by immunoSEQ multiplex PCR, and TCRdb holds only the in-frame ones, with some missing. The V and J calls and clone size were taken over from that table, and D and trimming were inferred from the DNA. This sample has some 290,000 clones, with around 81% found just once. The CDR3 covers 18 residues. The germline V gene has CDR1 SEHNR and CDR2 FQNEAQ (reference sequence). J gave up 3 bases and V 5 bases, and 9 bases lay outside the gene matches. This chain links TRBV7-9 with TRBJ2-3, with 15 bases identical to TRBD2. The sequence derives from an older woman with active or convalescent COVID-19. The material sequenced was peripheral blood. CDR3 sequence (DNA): TGTGCCAGCAGCAAAACCCTCGGACTAGCGGGGGGGACAGATACGCAGTATTTT. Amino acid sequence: CASSKTLGLAGGTDTQYF.